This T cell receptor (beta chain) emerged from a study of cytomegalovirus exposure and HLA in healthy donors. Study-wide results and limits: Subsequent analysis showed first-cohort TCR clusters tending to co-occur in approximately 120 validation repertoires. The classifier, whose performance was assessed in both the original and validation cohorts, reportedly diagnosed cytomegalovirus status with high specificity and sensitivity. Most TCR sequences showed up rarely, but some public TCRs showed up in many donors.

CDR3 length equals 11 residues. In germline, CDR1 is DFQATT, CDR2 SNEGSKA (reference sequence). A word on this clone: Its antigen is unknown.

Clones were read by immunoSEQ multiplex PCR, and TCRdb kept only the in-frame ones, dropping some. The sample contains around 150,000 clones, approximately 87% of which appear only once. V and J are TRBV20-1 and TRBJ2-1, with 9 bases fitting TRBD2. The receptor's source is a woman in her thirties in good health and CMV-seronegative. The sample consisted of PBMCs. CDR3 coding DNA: TGCGGGACTAGCCTCTACAATGAGCAGTTCTTC. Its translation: CGTSLYNEQFF.